Below are 23 T cell receptor beta chains sequenced from a single sample in a study of cytomegalovirus exposure and HLA in healthy donors. The primer mix had 60 Vbeta and 13 Jbeta primers. Some clones are missing from TCRdb's copy, which holds only in-frame ones; the method was immunoSEQ multiplex PCR. This table holds more than 90,000 clones, approximately 79% found once. The sample was PBMCs. These receptors were obtained from a man aged 50 or older in good health and CMV-seropositive.

The chain has TRBV6-5 and TRBJ1-1; the match to TRBD1 covers 8 bases. The CDR3 contains 16 residues. Germline lookup yields CDR1 MNHEY and CDR2 SVGAGI. Trimming took 0 bases from V and 5 from J; bases not matched to a gene: 8. The CDR3 is CASSYSMGTGWTEAFF. The CDR3 region has the DNA TGTGCCAGCAGTTACTCTATGGGGACAGGATGGACTGAAGCTTTCTTT.

This clone came up a few times. The V gene is TRBV5-1, the J gene TRBJ2-7; D is ambiguous. Germline values: CDR1 SGHRS, CDR2 YFSETQ. Trimming took 2 bases from V and 3 from J, leaving 6 bases between them. This CDR3 is built from 12 residues. CDR3 DNA: TGCGCCAGCAGCTTACCCAGCTACGAGCAGTACTTC. Translating gives CASSLPSYEQYF.

A few counts support this clone. The chain uses TRBV5-1 and TRBJ2-3; TRBD2 matches at 10 bases. The CDR3 is made up of 15 amino acids. V shed 4 bases, J shed 4 bases, and the junction held 6 bases outside the gene matches. Germline CDR1 reads SGHRS; CDR2 reads YFSETQ. CDR3 loop: CASSPSGRDADTQYF. The CDR3 bases are TGCGCCAGCAGCCCCAGCGGGAGGGACGCAGATACGCAGTATTTT.

The chain uses TRBV5-4 and TRBJ2-7; possible D gene TRBD2, 5 bases. The germline V gene encodes CDR1 SGHNT and CDR2 YYREEE (reference sequence). Trimming cost V 0 bases and J 3 bases, with 16 bases left between them. CDR3 length: 16 amino acids. CDR3 nucleotide sequence: TGTGCCAGCAGCTTGGTCACTCGGGGAACAAACTACGAGCAGTACTTC. Residues: CASSLVTRGTNYEQYF.

The chain has TRBV5-1 and TRBJ1-4; possibly TRBD1 for D (5 bases). The CDR3 totals 14 residues. V dropped 7 bases and J dropped 5 bases, with 15 bases sitting between them. Germline assignment: CDR1 SGHRS and CDR2 YFSETQ. The CDR3 sequence is CASQDTASNEKLFF. The CDR3 nucleotides read TGCGCCAGCCAGGACACAGCAAGCAATGAAAAACTGTTTTTT.

The rearrangement joins TRBV19 to TRBJ1-3, with D maybe TRBD1 (5 bases). The CDR3 length is 15 residues. Germline loops: CDR1 LNHDA, CDR2 SQIVND (reference sequence). Between the trimmed V and J ends, which lost 7 bases and 0 bases, there was a span of 13 bases. The CDR3 spells CASTNTGNSGNTIYF. CDR3 bases: TGTGCCAGTACCAACACAGGTAACTCTGGAAACACCATATATTTT. Filled out from reference TRBV19 and TRBJ1-3, the complete variable domain reads DGGITQSPKYLFRKEGQNVTLSCEQNLNHDAMYWYRQDPGQGLRLIYYSQIVNDFQKGDIAEGYSVSREKKESFPLTVTSAQKNPTAFYLCASTNTGNSGNTIYFGEGSWLTVV.

This clone was recorded once. This rearrangement joins TRBV5-1 to TRBJ2-3, with D unclear. Trimming stripped 4 bases from V and 2 bases from J, with 2 bases between. CDR1 and CDR2 from the germline V gene are SGHRS and YFSETQ. The CDR3 is 11 residues long. The CDR3 loop is CASSHTDTQYF. CDR3 DNA sequence: TGCGCCAGCAGCCACACAGATACGCAGTATTTT.

As concerns this clone: This sample includes further DNA sequences coding for the same CDR3. The CDR3 region has the DNA TGTGCCAGTAGTACCGACAGGGAGGACGAGCAGTACTTC. Its translation: CASSTDREDEQYF. The rearrangement links TRBV19 to TRBJ2-7; D possibly corresponds to TRBD1 (7 bases). Germline V gene data show CDR1 as LNHDA and CDR2 as SQIVND (reference sequence). The length of the CDR3 is 13 residues. Trimming left V 4 bases short and J 5 bases short, with 12 bases between.

The J gene is TRBJ2-1, the V gene TRBV19; 9 nucleotides match TRBD2. Germline V gene sequence: CDR1 LNHDA, CDR2 SQIVND (reference sequence). V shed 0 bases and J 6 bases; nucleotides not matched to a gene: 6. This CDR3 spans 16 amino acids. The CDR3 here is CASSIDPAGGTNEQFF. Here the CDR3 DNA reads TGTGCCAGTAGTATAGATCCAGCGGGGGGCACCAATGAGCAGTTCTTC. The full variable domain, its missing parts supplied by reference TRBV19 and TRBJ2-1, is DGGITQSPKYLFRKEGQNVTLSCEQNLNHDAMYWYRQDPGQGLRLIYYSQIVNDFQKGDIAEGYSVSREKKESFPLTVTSAQKNPTAFYLCASSIDPAGGTNEQFFGPGTRLTVL.

The chain joins TRBV6-6 to TRBJ1-5; 8 bases match TRBD1. V was clipped by 2 bases and J by 6 bases; unmatched bases: 6. CDR3 length: 15 residues. Germline V gene lookup returns CDR1 MNHNY and CDR2 SVGAGI (reference sequence). CDR3 sequence (DNA): TGTGCCAGCAGTTACGAGGACAGGGTGGGTCAGCCCCAGCATTTT. Protein product: CASSYEDRVGQPQHF.

The chain joins TRBV6-5 to TRBJ2-7, with 8 bases lining up with TRBD2. The germline V gene has CDR1 MNHEY and CDR2 SVGAGI. CDR3 length equals 15 residues. V gave up 6 bases and J gave up 6 bases; unmatched junction bases: 13. This CDR3 reads CASSPNLAGTVEQYF. Here the CDR3 DNA reads TGTGCCAGCAGCCCAAACCTAGCGGGTACCGTCGAGCAGTACTTC.

The rearrangement joins TRBV15 to TRBJ2-1, with 9 bases fitting TRBD1. The germline CDR1 and CDR2 sequences are LNHNV and YYDKDF (reference sequence). V shed 3 bases, J shed 5 bases, and the junction held 5 bases outside the gene matches. This CDR3 spans 15 amino acids. The CDR3 protein is CATSSPGTGNNEQFF. The CDR3, as DNA: TGTGCCACCAGCAGCCCCGGGACAGGGAACAATGAGCAGTTCTTC.

The CDR3 spells CASQRTSANEQFF. The CDR3 region has the DNA TGTGCCAGCCAACGGACTAGCGCTAATGAGCAGTTCTTC. The chain uses TRBV6-1 and TRBJ2-1, with TRBD2 matching over 9 bases. The CDR3 loop spans 13 amino acids. With V trimmed by 8 bases and J by 7 bases, 6 bases remained unmatched. In germline, CDR1 is MNHNS, CDR2 SASEGT.

The chain joins TRBV14 to TRBJ1-2; perhaps TRBD1 as D (6 bases). This CDR3 has 12 residues. Germline CDR1 SGHDN, CDR2 FVKESK. Trimming stripped 6 bases from V and 8 bases from J, with 13 bases between. In DNA, the CDR3 is TGTGCCAGCAGTTCCTCAGGGGTAGGCTACACCTTC. Its translation is CASSSSGVGYTF.

The V gene is TRBV6-6, the J gene TRBJ2-3; TRBD1 matches 8 bases. CDR1 is MNHNY, CDR2 SVGAGI, per germline (reference sequence). This CDR3 has 15 amino acids. V was clipped by 6 bases and J by 4 bases; unmatched bases: 9. CDR3 DNA sequence: TGTGCCAGCAGCCTAGGGCAGGGGGCTCCAGATACGCAGTATTTT. Its protein product is CASSLGQGAPDTQYF.

The rearrangement joins TRBV6-5 to TRBJ2-3, with D possibly matching TRBD2 (5 bases). CDR3 length equals 13 residues. Per the germline V gene, CDR1 is MNHEY and CDR2 is SVGAGI. V gave up 2 bases and J gave up 5 bases, with 8 bases separating them. The CDR3 here is CASSYLEGDTQYF. For the CDR3, the DNA is TGTGCCAGCAGTTACCTCGAGGGAGATACGCAGTATTTT.

The chain uses TRBV23-1 and TRBJ2-7, with D tentatively TRBD2 (5 bases). TRBV23-1 is sorted into the ORF group, with uncertain function. The CDR3 covers 15 residues. V gave up 3 bases and J gave up 2 bases, with 14 bases separating them. The CDR3 sequence: CASSQQIPGAYEQYF. The DNA of the CDR3 is TGCGCCAGCAGTCAGCAGATTCCCGGGGCCTACGAGCAGTACTTC.

This clone showed up just a few times. V gene TRBV14 combines with J gene TRBJ2-7; 11 nucleotides match TRBD1. CDR1 SGHDN and CDR2 FVKESK come from the germline V gene. The CDR3 totals 17 residues. The junction had 15 bases not matched to a gene; V was cut back by 4 bases and J by 7 bases. Here the CDR3 DNA reads TGTGCCAGCAGCCTAAGGGGGCTCGGACAGGGGGCACATGAGCAGTACTTC. Its translation is CASSLRGLGQGAHEQYF. The complete variable domain, with remaining parts taken from reference TRBV14 and TRBJ2-7, reads EAGVTQFPSHSVIEKGQTVTLRCDPISGHDNLYWYRRVMGKEIKFLLHFVKESKQDESGMPNNRFLAERTGGTYSTLKVQPAELEDSGVYFCASSLRGLGQGAHEQYFGPGTRLTVT.

This clone was observed a single time. The chain links TRBV27 to TRBJ2-2; TRBD1 matches 8 bases. The CDR3 loop spans 16 amino acids. V shed 5 bases and J 4 bases; nucleotides not matched to a gene: 9. Germline assignment: CDR1 MNHEY and CDR2 SMNVEV (reference sequence). The CDR3 sequence: CASSPRTGRGTGELFF. CDR3 coding DNA: TGTGCCAGCAGTCCCCGGACAGGGCGGGGCACCGGGGAGCTGTTTTTT.

The chain carries TRBV6-5 and TRBJ2-7; tentatively, D is TRBD2 (5 bases). The V and J ends lost 8 bases and 2 bases respectively, with 13 bases between them. CDR3 size: 13 residues. Germline CDR1 and CDR2: MNHEY and SVGAGI. CDR3: CASRLGGTYEQYF. In nucleotides, the CDR3 is TGTGCCAGCCGCCTCGGAGGTACCTACGAGCAGTACTTC.

J is TRBJ1-1 and V is TRBV28; a weak D match, TRBD1 (6 bases). Germline V gives CDR1 MDHEN, CDR2 SYDVKM. With 8 bases removed from V and 1 base from J, the gap between germline ends came to 14 bases. The CDR3 extends over 14 amino acids. CDR3 nucleotide sequence: TGTGCCAGCCGACTACTGGACAGGAACACTGAAGCTTTCTTT. Translating it yields CASRLLDRNTEAFF.

The chain has TRBV7-8 and TRBJ1-2; 9 bases match TRBD1. The CDR3 totals 15 residues. Trimming took 4 bases from V and 1 from J; bases not matched to a gene: 4. Germline values: CDR1 SGHVS, CDR2 FQNEAQ. The CDR3: CASSSGQGFNYGYTF. CDR3 DNA: TGTGCCAGCAGCTCGGGACAGGGCTTTAACTATGGCTACACCTTC.

CDR3 residues: CASSVSREDGYTF. The CDR3 nucleotides read TGTGCCAGCAGCGTCTCCAGGGAGGATGGCTACACCTTC. The chain joins TRBV9 to TRBJ1-2; possibly TRBD1 for D (5 bases). Per germline, CDR1 SGDLS and CDR2 YYNGEE. The CDR3 consists of 13 residues. The V gene lost 2 bases and the J gene lost 6 bases, with 11 bases spanning the gap.